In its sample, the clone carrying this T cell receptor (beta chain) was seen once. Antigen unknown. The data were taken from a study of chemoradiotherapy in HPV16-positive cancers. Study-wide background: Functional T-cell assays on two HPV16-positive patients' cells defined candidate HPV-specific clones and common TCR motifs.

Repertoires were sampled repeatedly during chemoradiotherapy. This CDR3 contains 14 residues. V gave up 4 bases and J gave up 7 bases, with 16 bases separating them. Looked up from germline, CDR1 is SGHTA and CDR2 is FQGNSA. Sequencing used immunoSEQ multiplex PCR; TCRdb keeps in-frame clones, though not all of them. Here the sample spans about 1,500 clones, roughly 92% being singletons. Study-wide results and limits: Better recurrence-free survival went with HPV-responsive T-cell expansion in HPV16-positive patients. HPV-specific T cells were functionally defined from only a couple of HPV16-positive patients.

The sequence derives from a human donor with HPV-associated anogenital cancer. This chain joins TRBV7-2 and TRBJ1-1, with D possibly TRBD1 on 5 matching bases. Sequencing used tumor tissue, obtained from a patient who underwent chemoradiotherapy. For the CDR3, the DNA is TGTGCCAGCAGCTCATACCAGAGGACAAATGAAGCTTTCTTT. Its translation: CASSSYQRTNEAFF. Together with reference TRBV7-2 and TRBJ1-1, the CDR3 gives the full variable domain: GAGVSQSPSNKVTEKGKDVELRCDPISGHTALYWYRQSLGQGLEFLIYFQGNSAPDKSGLPSDRFSAERTGGSVSTLTIQRTQQEDSAVYLCASSSYQRTNEAFFGQGTRLTVV.